This entry concerns a single TCR beta chain. Repertoires were generated with immunoSEQ multiplex PCR, while TCRdb's copy carries only in-frame clones and drops some. The table records approximately 190,000 clones, approximately 80% of them present only once. The data were obtained in a study of blood T cell repertoires in COVID-19. Germline V CDR1 and CDR2: SNHLY, FYNNEI. The CDR3 length is 14 residues. V lost 7 bases, J lost 6 bases, and 8 bases stayed unmatched. The chain carries TRBV2 and TRBJ2-1, with TRBD1 matching 8 bases. The TCR originated in a man aged 55 to 70 with acute or convalescent COVID-19. The source material was peripheral blood. This chain's CDR3 is CASTRDRTANEQFF. As DNA, the CDR3 is TGTGCCAGCACCCGGGACAGGACGGCCAATGAGCAGTTCTTC.